This T cell receptor (beta chain) originates from a study of T cell changes during pregnancy in multiple sclerosis. Trimming took off 6 bases at V and 2 bases at J, with 11 bases between the two ends. The CDR3 consists of 13 residues. CDR1 SNHLY and CDR2 FYNNEI come from the germline V gene. Using immunoSEQ multiplex PCR, the repertoire was profiled, and TCRdb retains in-frame clones only, with some absent. This table holds about 28,000 clones, about 91% found once. The gene calls are TRBV2 and TRBJ2-7; D ambiguous. This sample comprised CD4+ T cells from peripheral blood mononuclear cells, obtained in the second trimester of pregnancy. This TCR came from a female donor with multiple sclerosis, enrolled in a pregnancy study. DNA of the CDR3: TGTGCCAGCAGGGCACAGATTACCTACGAGCAGTACTTC. The encoded protein is CASRAQITYEQYF.